A single sample gave rise to the 5 T cell receptor beta chains below, sequenced in a study of blood T cells in healthy people across ages. A sample-barcoded 5' primer and a J-beta primer mix were used in a second PCR of roughly 7 to 11 cycles. MiXCR, applied by TCRdb to the 5' RACE reads, yields one record per CDR3 protein. The profile shows roughly 1 million distinct CDR3 sequences, roughly a quarter of them singletons. These data also formed part of another study, on T cells of mothers and their children.

The sequenced sample was blood. The receptors come from a girl aged 2 to 9 in good health.

The chain has TRBV20-1 and TRBJ2-1; 7 positions match TRBD2. CDR1 is DFQATT, CDR2 SNEGSKA, per germline (reference sequence). The V gene end was trimmed by 3 bases and the J gene end by 9 bases; junction bases not matched to a gene: 11. The CDR3 has 14 amino acids. The CDR3 region is CSARWGGGSVEQFF. As DNA, the CDR3 is TGCAGTGCTAGGTGGGGTGGCGGGAGTGTTGAGCAGTTCTTC.

This clonotype was seen more than once but under ten times. J is TRBJ2-1 and V is TRBV5-6; no clear D. Trimming pared 7 bases from V and 13 bases from J, leaving 18 bases between. CDR3 length equals 12 residues. Germline V gives CDR1 SGHDT, CDR2 YYEEEE. The CDR3 sequence is CASPHPHCPQFF. The CDR3 DNA reads TGTGCCAGCCCACATCCCCACTGCCCCCAGTTCTTC.

This sequence joins TRBV7-9 and TRBJ2-1; D is unresolved. The germline V gene encodes CDR1 SEHNR and CDR2 FQNEAQ (reference sequence). The CDR3 is 15 amino acids. V lost 3 bases, J lost 5 bases, and 14 bases lay in between. The CDR3 protein is CASSFPETTHNEQFF. The CDR3 DNA is TGTGCCAGCAGCTTCCCCGAAACCACGCACAATGAGCAGTTCTTC. Together with reference TRBV7-9 and TRBJ2-1, the CDR3 gives the full variable domain: DTGVSQNPRHKITKRGQNVTFRCDPISEHNRLYWYRQTLGQGPEFLTYFQNEAQLEKSRLLSDRFSAERPKGSFSTLEIQRTEQGDSAMYLCASSFPETTHNEQFFGPGTRLTVL.

This chain links TRBV9 with TRBJ2-5; tentatively, D is TRBD2 (6 bases). Germline CDR1 and CDR2: SGDLS and YYNGEE. The CDR3 is 12 amino acids. V was pared by 3 bases and J by 7 bases, with 10 bases between. CDR3 bases: TGTGCCAGCAGCGGCTCCGGGGGGACCCAGTACTTC. Protein product: CASSGSGGTQYF.

V usage is TRBV7-9 and J usage is TRBJ2-2; no clear D. Trimming left V 2 bases short and J 6 bases short, with 10 bases between. This CDR3 is built from 14 residues. In germline, CDR1 is SEHNR, CDR2 FQNEAQ (reference sequence). CDR3 nucleotide sequence: TGTGCCAGCAGCTTAAGTACAGAGTCCGGGGAGCTGTTTTTT. It encodes CASSLSTESGELFF.